These 11 T cell receptor beta chains were sequenced from one sample in a study of Graves' ophthalmopathy and Graves' hyperthyroidism. RNA transcripts provided the template for amplifying TCR beta CDR3 regions. HTBI primers served in a first-round RT-PCR, which a second-round multiplex PCR followed. MiXCR, run by TCRdb on the multiplex PCR reads, gives a single entry per CDR3 protein. Of 300,000 to 350,000 distinct CDR3 sequences listed, 17% are singletons. The specimen was peripheral blood. These receptor sequences come from an adult man with Graves' ophthalmopathy.

This clonotype appeared many times. This sequence joins TRBV18 and TRBJ2-7, with 13 positions matching TRBD2. The CDR3 sequence is 15 residues long. Germline V CDR1 and CDR2: KGHSH, LQKENI. V lost 5 bases, J lost 0 bases, and 1 base stayed unmatched. CDR3 nucleotides: TGTGCCAGCTCAACTAGCGGGGGGGCCTCCTACGAGCAGTACTTC. Amino acids: CASSTSGGASYEQYF. Combining the CDR3 with reference TRBV18 and TRBJ2-7 gives the whole variable domain NAGVMQNPRHLVRRRGQEARLRCSPMKGHSHVYWYRQLPEEGLKFMVYLQKENIIDESGMPKERFSAEFPKEGPSILRIQQVVRGDSAAYFCASSTSGGASYEQYFGPGTRLTVT.

This clonotype has at least ten counts. The chain has TRBV5-1 and TRBJ2-2; weak D call: TRBD1 (6 bases). The CDR3 loop spans 16 amino acids. CDR1 is SGHRS and CDR2 is YFSETQ in the germline V gene. V was trimmed by 6 bases and J by 3 bases, leaving 18 bases between them. CDR3 region: CASTLFRTEDTGELFF. DNA of the CDR3: TGCGCCAGCACGCTATTCCGGACAGAGGACACCGGGGAGCTGTTTTTT.

Many counts were recorded for this clonotype. The rearrangement joins TRBV19 to TRBJ2-7; 7 bases align to TRBD2. V gave up 4 bases and J gave up 3 bases; unmatched junction bases: 6. The CDR3 loop spans 14 amino acids. Germline values: CDR1 LNHDA, CDR2 SQIVND (reference sequence). CDR3 nucleotides: TGTGCCAGTAGTACTAGCGGACTATTCTACGAGCAGTACTTC. Protein sequence: CASSTSGLFYEQYF.

At least ten counts were recorded for this clonotype. The chain recombines TRBV5-1 with TRBJ1-5; D is possibly TRBD1 (5 bases). In germline, CDR1 is SGHRS, CDR2 YFSETQ. The V end lost 2 bases, the J end lost 6 bases, and 12 bases lay between the germline ends. The CDR3 has 14 residues. The CDR3 here is CASSFDGAGQPQHF. The CDR3 DNA is TGCGCCAGCAGCTTCGACGGGGCGGGTCAGCCCCAGCATTTT.

As regards this clonotype: A much larger clone lies one base from this, so it may be a read error. The chain carries TRBV5-1 and TRBJ2-2; D remains unclear. With 5 bases removed from V and 4 bases from J, the gap between germline ends came to 15 bases. The CDR3 extends over 15 amino acids. Germline CDR1 and CDR2: SGHRS and YFSETQ. Here the CDR3 reads CASRSTIASTGELFF. DNA for the CDR3: TGCGCCAGCAGATCGACCATTGCGAGCACCGGGGAGCTGTTTTTT.

This rearrangement joins TRBV7-8 to TRBJ2-7; D gene unclear. V lost 4 bases and J lost 7, with 17 bases in between. This CDR3 has 14 residues. The germline gives CDR1 SGHVS, CDR2 FQNEAQ. DNA for the CDR3: TGTGCCAGCAGCTCCCCAGAGGTTCCTTGGGAGCAGTACTTC. Amino acids: CASSSPEVPWEQYF. The full variable domain, rest sourced from reference TRBV7-8 and TRBJ2-7, is GAGVSQSPRYKVAKRGQDVALRCDPISGHVSLFWYQQALGQGPEFLTYFQNEAQLDKSGLPSDRFFAERPEGSVSTLKIQRTQQEDSAVYLCASSSPEVPWEQYFGPGTRLTVT.

This clonotype was observed at least ten times. This chain connects TRBV5-1 to TRBJ1-5, with D possibly TRBD1 on 5 matching bases. The V gene's germline CDR1 is SGHRS and CDR2 YFSETQ. The CDR3 totals 15 residues. The ends were cut back, 1 base at V and 3 bases at J, with 11 bases in the middle. The DNA of the CDR3 is TGCGCCAGCAGCTTGATGGGGCACGACAATCAGCCCCAGCATTTT. Translating gives CASSLMGHDNQPQHF.

This chain connects TRBV25-1 to TRBJ2-7, with D hard to call. The CDR3 runs 13 residues. Trimming removed 1 base at V and 4 bases at J, with 8 bases between. Germline V gene data show CDR1 as MGHDK and CDR2 as SYGVNS. CDR3 nucleotides: TGTGCCAGCAGTGAATGGAAAGGGTACGAGCAGTACTTC. Translated, it gives CASSEWKGYEQYF.

This clonotype appeared many times. This chain connects TRBV6-2 or TRBV6-3 to TRBJ2-2; D is possibly TRBD1 (7 bases). In germline, CDR1 is MNHEY, CDR2 SVGEGT. Trimming cost V 8 bases and J 4 bases, with 20 bases left between them. This CDR3 is built from 16 residues. CDR3 nucleotides: TGTGCCAGCGGCAGGGGGTGGGAGGCGCGCACCGGGGAGCTGTTTTTT. It codes for CASGRGWEARTGELFF.

This clonotype showed up many times. This CDR3 is CAWSVVGRGADGYTF. For the CDR3, the DNA is TGTGCCTGGAGTGTAGTGGGCAGGGGTGCGGATGGCTACACCTTC. This sequence joins TRBV30 and TRBJ1-2, with a weak D call TRBD1 (6 bases). Germline V lookup: CDR1 GTSNPN, CDR2 SVGIG (reference sequence). V was clipped by 0 bases and J by 6 bases, with 17 bases between them. This CDR3 is built from 15 residues.

This clonotype was recorded many times. The chain carries TRBV7-9 and TRBJ2-7; no definite D call. Per the germline V gene, CDR1 is SEHNR and CDR2 is FQNEAQ (reference sequence). The CDR3 loop spans 12 amino acids. Trimming shortened V by 0 bases and J by 6 bases, and 6 bases separated the two germline ends. In DNA, the CDR3 is TGTGCCAGCAGCTTAGCAGTGGGCGAGCAGTACTTC. It encodes CASSLAVGEQYF.